These T cell receptor beta chains were read from a single sample in a study of spatial heterogeneity in lung cancer. TCRdb passed the 5' RACE reads through MiXCR, listing each CDR3 protein once. The sample lists 20,000 or so distinct CDR3 sequences, 3% to 3.5% seen once, with under 30% in the top ten. The starting material was PBMCs, obtained at surgery. The receptors stem from a female donor with early-stage non-small cell lung cancer. Each CDR3 is given with its conserved first and last residue. The order of the fields is clone size, D gene, V gene, J gene, CDR3 DNA, CDR3 protein. D genes are given only for firm matches. Each size is once, few, many, or a class for an expanded clone.

many,.,TRBV9,TRBJ2-2,TGTGCCAGCAGCGTAGGGGGTAGTGACACCGGGGAGCTGTTTTTT,CASSVGGSDTGELFF
many,.,TRBV12-3/TRBV12-4,TRBJ2-7,TGTGCCAGCAAGGCACAGGGAGACTACGAGCAGTACTTC,CASKAQGDYEQYF
many,TRBD2,TRBV10-3,TRBJ2-1,TGTGCCATCAGTGAGTCTAGCGGGAGTTTCTATGAGCAGTTCTTC,CAISESSGSFYEQFF
many,.,TRBV6-5,TRBJ1-2,TGTGCCAGCAGTCTAGGGCAGGGAAACTATGGCTACACCTTC,CASSLGQGNYGYTF
many,.,TRBV6-1,TRBJ2-3,TGTGCCAGCAGTGAAGGGACTGGCCGTAGCACAGATACGCAGTATTTT,CASSEGTGRSTDTQYF
many,.,TRBV6-1,TRBJ2-7,TGTGCCAGCAGTGAAGGGGGGTCGGGTCGAGAGCAGTACTTC,CASSEGGSGREQYF
many,TRBD1,TRBV14,TRBJ2-2,TGTGCCAGCAGCCCCACCGGGACAGGGGCCGGGGAGCTGTTTTTT,CASSPTGTGAGELFF
few,.,TRBV6-2/TRBV6-3,TRBJ2-7,TGTGCCAGCAGCCTGATAGCGGCCCCGAGAGAGGGCGAGCAGTACTTC,CASSLIAAPREGEQYF
medium-sized,TRBD2,TRBV28,TRBJ2-3,TGTGCCAGCAGTTTGAGCGGGGAGGCAGATACGCAGTATTTT,CASSLSGEADTQYF
few,.,TRBV5-1,TRBJ2-7,TGCGCCAGCAGCTTGGGGCATATCTACGAGCAGTACTTC,CASSLGHIYEQYF
many,TRBD2,TRBV4-1,TRBJ2-4,TGCGCCAGCAGCCAAGATCTTCTAGCGGGAGGTCTGAGGAACATTCAGTACTTC,CASSQDLLAGGLRNIQYF
many,.,TRBV14,TRBJ1-6,TGTGCCAGCAGCCAAGATGGGGTTGGAAATAATTCACCCCTCCACTTT,CASSQDGVGNNSPLHF
many,.,TRBV20-1,TRBJ2-3,TGCAGTGCCAGGGTAGGAGGGGAGAATACGCAGTATTTT,CSARVGGENTQYF
few,.,TRBV19,TRBJ1-5,TGTGCCAGTAGTATCGAGGGGAATCAGCCCCAGCATTTT,CASSIEGNQPQHF
many,.,TRBV15,TRBJ2-2,TGTGCCACCAGCACCAAAACAGGGCTGAACACCGGGGAGCTGTTTTTT,CATSTKTGLNTGELFF
many,.,TRBV6-4,TRBJ2-1,TGTGCCAGCAGTGACTCCACCCAAGGCTACAATGAGCAGTTCTTC,CASSDSTQGYNEQFF